Included here is one TCR beta chain sequence, with context. Profiled with immunoSEQ multiplex PCR; TCRdb holds only in-frame clones, not every one. The table includes more than 35,000 clones, less than 95% detected once. The data originate from a study of T cell changes during pregnancy in multiple sclerosis. Sequences were derived from CD4+ T cells from peripheral blood mononuclear cells, sampled in the first trimester of pregnancy. The sequence derives from a female donor in good health, enrolled as a control in a pregnancy study.

The chain's CDR3 is CASSPRRGWADTQYF. The CDR3 coding sequence is TGTGCCAGCAGTCCACGGCGGGGGTGGGCAGATACGCAGTATTTT. The V and J genes are TRBV6-5 and TRBJ2-3; 7 bases are shared with TRBD2. V shed 5 bases and J 4 bases; nucleotides not matched to a gene: 9. The germline CDR1 and CDR2 sequences are MNHEY and SVGAGI. The CDR3 is 15 residues long.